The clone carrying this T cell receptor (beta chain) was found many times. The antigen is undetermined. This sample was included in a study of blood T cells in healthy people across ages. CDR3 length: 14 amino acids. V shed 4 bases, J shed 10 bases, and the junction held 9 bases outside the gene matches. Germline CDR1 reads SGHRS; CDR2 reads YFSETQ. Extraction yielded at least 5 micrograms of total RNA per sample. Findings and caveats of the study: TCR beta diversity tracked closely with naive T cell percentage.

A second PCR of 7 to 11 cycles used a sample-barcoded 5' primer and a J-beta primer mix. Sequencing yielded, for each sample, at least 2.5 million paired-end reads carrying CDR3. One entry per CDR3 protein, called by TCRdb with MiXCR from the 5' RACE reads. Of roughly 700,000 distinct CDR3 sequences detected, around half appear once; the ten largest clones hold 25% to 35%. The source material was blood. The receptor comes from a woman aged 55-70 years in good health. The V and J genes are TRBV5-1 and TRBJ2-1, with TRBD2 matching 9 bases. CDR3 loop: CASSRGVAGEEQFF. CDR3 nucleotides: TGCGCCAGCAGCCGGGGGGTAGCGGGAGAAGAGCAGTTCTTC.